This T cell receptor beta chain was sequenced in a study of monozygotic twins with inflammatory bowel disease. Study observations and caveats: Researchers report that IBD patients shared fewer clonotypes with others than healthy twins, especially amid disease activity.

The CDR3 runs 15 residues. Germline V gene sequence: CDR1 ENHRY, CDR2 SYGVKD. cDNA was produced in eight separate reactions per sample. No DNA is given; TCRdb re-called the 5' RACE reads and lists each CDR3 protein once. This specimen shows more than 300,000 distinct CDR3 sequences; the ten leading clones hold roughly 2.6%. Turning to this clonotype: Its cognate antigen is unknown.

The V gene is TRBV10-3, the J gene TRBJ1-4; TCRdb designates TRBD1, a call that cannot be tested without DNA. The receptor's source is a human donor with ulcerative colitis or Crohn's disease, or a healthy co-twin of an affected twin (not recorded which). Sequencing used blood. This CDR3 is CAISESPGSNEKLFF.